The 14 T cell receptor beta chains below come from one sample, sequenced in a study of blood T cells in healthy people across ages. A sample-barcoded 5' primer and a J-beta primer mix were used in a second PCR of roughly 6 to 11 cycles. TCRdb ran MiXCR on the 5' RACE reads and lists one entry per CDR3 protein. The repertoire holds some 1.7 million distinct CDR3 sequences, 28% seen once, with around 7.7% in the top ten. Sequencing was done on a sample of blood. These receptors came from a woman in her thirties in good health.

The chain links TRBV5-1 to TRBJ2-4; TRBD1 might be the D (6 bases). The CDR3 contains 14 residues. Per the germline V gene, CDR1 is SGHRS and CDR2 is YFSETQ. The V end lost 0 bases, the J end lost 7 bases, and 11 bases lay between the germline ends. CDR3 DNA: TGCGCCAGCAGCTTGGATGCCAGGGGTAACATTCAGTACTTC. Its protein product is CASSLDARGNIQYF.

The chain is built from TRBV6-5 and TRBJ2-7; unclear D gene. The CDR3 runs 15 residues. The germline V gene has CDR1 MNHEY and CDR2 SVGAGI. Trimming cost V 6 bases and J 0 bases, with 15 bases left between them. The DNA for the CDR3 is TGTGCCAGCAGCCTCAGCGCGTCAAGCTCCTACGAGCAGTACTTC. Translating it yields CASSLSASSSYEQYF.

The V call is TRBV24-1, the J call TRBJ2-1; 9 bases line up with TRBD2. V was clipped by 1 base and J by 5 bases; unmatched bases: 5. CDR3 length: 16 amino acids. Germline lookup yields CDR1 KGHDR and CDR2 SFDVKD. The CDR3 loop reads CATSDFVLAGHNEQFF. The CDR3, as DNA: TGTGCCACCAGTGATTTTGTACTAGCGGGCCACAATGAGCAGTTCTTC.

This chain connects TRBV7-6 to TRBJ2-5; D remains ambiguous. CDR1 and CDR2 from the germline V gene are SGHVS and FNYEAQ. Trimming pared 8 bases from V and 4 bases from J, leaving 14 bases between. The CDR3 length is 13 residues. In DNA, the CDR3 is TGTGCCAGCGGCCAACCTCCGGGAGAGACCCAGTACTTC. Translation: CASGQPPGETQYF.

The CDR3 DNA reads as TGTGCCAGCAAATCACAAAGGGGGACAGGGTCTTTCTACGGCTACACCTTC. Translation gives CASKSQRGTGSFYGYTF. The chain couples TRBV28 to TRBJ1-2; 9 bases line up with TRBD1. Trimming removed 7 bases from V and 8 bases from J; junction bases left unmatched: 20. The germline gives CDR1 MDHEN, CDR2 SYDVKM. The CDR3 has 17 residues.

The chain joins TRBV19 to TRBJ2-7, with 11 bases aligning to TRBD2. This CDR3 is built from 16 residues. Germline CDR1 reads LNHDA; CDR2 reads SQIVND (reference sequence). After removal of 3 bases from V and 7 bases from J, the junction contained 11 bases not matched to a gene. The CDR3 loop reads CASSMAGTSGVGEQYF. The CDR3, as DNA: TGTGCCAGTAGTATGGCCGGGACTAGCGGAGTAGGGGAGCAGTACTTC.

This clonotype was seen more than once but under ten times. The chain recombines TRBV7-9 with TRBJ1-2; D gene unclear. The CDR3 loop spans 18 amino acids. Trimming removed 5 bases from V and 5 bases from J, with 27 bases in between. Germline assignment: CDR1 SEHNR and CDR2 FQNEAQ (reference sequence). The CDR3 loop is CASSPRLLGRGEEYGYTF. DNA for the CDR3: TGTGCCAGCAGCCCACGACTCCTTGGACGGGGAGAGGAGTATGGCTACACCTTC.

This clonotype has at least ten counts. V is TRBV27 and J is TRBJ2-7; D is undetermined. Per the germline V gene, CDR1 is MNHEY and CDR2 is SMNVEV (reference sequence). The V end was cut by 5 bases, the J end by 5 bases, with 10 bases between. This CDR3 has 12 residues. CDR3: CASSLSPNEQYF. CDR3 DNA sequence: TGTGCCAGCAGTCTTTCTCCGAACGAGCAGTACTTC.

The chain uses TRBV5-1 and TRBJ2-5; D ambiguous. The CDR3 is 13 residues long. CDR1 is SGHRS, CDR2 YFSETQ, per germline. V was cut by 3 bases and J by 4 bases, with 10 bases left in between. The CDR3 nucleotides are TGCGCCAGCAGCTCAGCCGGAATAGAGACCCAGTACTTC. Amino acids: CASSSAGIETQYF.

This clonotype occurred many times. The rearrangement links TRBV20-1 to TRBJ2-7; 8 nucleotides match TRBD1. The CDR3 loop spans 14 amino acids. The trim removed 5 bases at V and 5 bases at J, leaving 11 bases unmatched. Germline lookup yields CDR1 DFQATT and CDR2 SNEGSKA (reference sequence). The CDR3 region has the DNA TGCAGTGCTCCGAGGGGGACAGGTGGCAACGAGCAGTACTTC. It specifies CSAPRGTGGNEQYF.

The rearrangement joins TRBV5-5 to TRBJ2-1; 9 positions match TRBD2. Unmatched junction bases numbered 12, after V lost 4 bases and J lost 7 bases. CDR1 and CDR2 from the germline V gene are SGHKS and YYEKEE (reference sequence). The CDR3 runs to 16 residues. CDR3 region: CASSPVWRGGYNEQFF. The CDR3 DNA reads TGTGCCAGCAGCCCGGTCTGGCGGGGGGGCTATAATGAGCAGTTCTTC.

The table lists this clonotype with a few counts. This chain joins TRBV20-1 and TRBJ2-7; TRBD1 might be the D (5 bases). This CDR3 contains 13 residues. V was trimmed by 5 bases and J by 4 bases, leaving 15 bases between them. Germline lookup yields CDR1 DFQATT and CDR2 SNEGSKA (reference sequence). The CDR3 here is CSAPDSRFYEQYF. For the CDR3, the DNA is TGCAGTGCTCCTGACAGTCGATTTTACGAGCAGTACTTC.

As DNA, the CDR3 is TGTGCCAGCAGTGCCTTGGGTTTCCAAGAGACCCAGTACTTC. This gives the protein CASSALGFQETQYF. V is TRBV2 and J is TRBJ2-5, with no clear D. The CDR3 contains 14 residues. Trimming stripped 4 bases from V and 1 base from J, with 10 bases between. In germline, CDR1 is SNHLY, CDR2 FYNNEI. Combining the CDR3 with reference TRBV2 and TRBJ2-5 gives the whole variable domain EPEVTQTPSHQVTQMGQEVILRCVPISNHLYFYWYRQILGQKVEFLVSFYNNEISEKSEIFDDQFSVERPDGSNFTLKIRSTKLEDSAMYFCASSALGFQETQYFGPGTRLLVL.

This rearrangement joins TRBV10-3 to TRBJ1-2; 8 bases line up with TRBD1. The V gene end was trimmed by 2 bases and the J gene end by 9 bases; junction bases not matched to a gene: 8. Germline CDR1 reads ENHRY; CDR2 reads SYGVKD. This CDR3 is built from 14 residues. The CDR3 protein is CAISENQGAPSYTF. The CDR3 DNA reads as TGTGCCATCAGTGAGAATCAGGGGGCGCCAAGCTACACCTTC.